This is a list of T cell receptor beta chains from one sample in a study of cytomegalovirus exposure and HLA in healthy donors. Repertoires were generated with immunoSEQ multiplex PCR, while TCRdb's copy carries only in-frame clones and drops some. Of 130,000 or so clones listed, 60% to 85% were seen once; the top ten hold about 1.5%. Sequencing input: PBMCs. The receptor source for this set is a woman aged 18-29 years in good health and CMV-seronegative. The CDR3 runs from the conserved cysteine through the conserved F or W. Each record gives: V gene, clone size, CDR3 length, J gene, D gene, CDR3 DNA, CDR3 protein. A D gene is named only where the DNA matches it firmly. Clone size is not always given. Where it is, it says once, few, many or a class for expanded clones.

v_gene: TRBV7-2; abundance: -; len: 15; j_gene: TRBJ2-7; d_gene: TRBD2; CDR3nt: TGTGCCAGCAGCCCCCAGCGGGGGCGAACCTACGAGCAGTACTTC; CDR3aa: CASSPQRGRTYEQYF
v_gene: TRBV6-1; abundance: -; len: 15; j_gene: TRBJ2-2; d_gene: -; CDR3nt: TGTGCCAGCAGTGAAGTACCAGAGAACACCGGGGAGCTGTTTTTT; CDR3aa: CASSEVPENTGELFF
v_gene: TRBV5-1; abundance: -; len: 15; j_gene: TRBJ2-7; d_gene: -; CDR3nt: TGCGCCAGCAGCTTGGATCAGGCGAGCTCCTACGAGCAGTACTTC; CDR3aa: CASSLDQASSYEQYF
v_gene: TRBV7-2; abundance: -; len: 14; j_gene: TRBJ2-2; d_gene: -; CDR3nt: TGTGCCAGCAGCTGGGGGGGCCCAACCGGGGAGCTGTTTTTT; CDR3aa: CASSWGGPTGELFF
v_gene: TRBV10-3; abundance: -; len: 16; j_gene: TRBJ1-1; d_gene: TRBD1; CDR3nt: TGTGCCAGTAGCGGGACAGGGGGGCCTCTGCTCACTGAAGCTTTCTTT; CDR3aa: CASSGTGGPLLTEAFF
v_gene: TRBV7-2; abundance: -; len: 11; j_gene: TRBJ2-3; d_gene: -; CDR3nt: TGTGCCTCGGGGGTCTCAGATACGCAGTATTTT; CDR3aa: CASGVSDTQYF
v_gene: TRBV27; abundance: -; len: 17; j_gene: TRBJ2-1; d_gene: TRBD1; CDR3nt: TGTGCCAGCAGGAGGACAGGAGATAACACAGTTGACAATGAGCAGTTCTTC; CDR3aa: CASRRTGDNTVDNEQFF
v_gene: TRBV30; abundance: -; len: 15; j_gene: TRBJ2-2; d_gene: TRBD2; CDR3nt: TGTGCCTGGAGGGGCCCGGGAGGGAACACCGGGGAGCTGTTTTTT; CDR3aa: CAWRGPGGNTGELFF
v_gene: TRBV6-6; abundance: once; len: 13; j_gene: TRBJ2-3; d_gene: -; CDR3nt: TGTGCCAGCAGTTACGCAAGGGGAGATACGCAGTATTTT; CDR3aa: CASSYARGDTQYF
v_gene: TRBV5-1; abundance: -; len: 12; j_gene: TRBJ1-3; d_gene: -; CDR3nt: TGCGCCAGCAGCCCGGCTGGAAACACCATATATTTT; CDR3aa: CASSPAGNTIYF
v_gene: TRBV5-4; abundance: few; len: 12; j_gene: TRBJ2-1; d_gene: -; CDR3nt: TGTGCCAGCAGCCTAGTAGGGGTTGAGCAGTTCTTC; CDR3aa: CASSLVGVEQFF
v_gene: TRBV7-9; abundance: few; len: 14; j_gene: TRBJ1-4; d_gene: TRBD1; CDR3nt: TGTGCCAGCAGCCGGGACAGGACGAATGAAAAACTGTTTTTT; CDR3aa: CASSRDRTNEKLFF